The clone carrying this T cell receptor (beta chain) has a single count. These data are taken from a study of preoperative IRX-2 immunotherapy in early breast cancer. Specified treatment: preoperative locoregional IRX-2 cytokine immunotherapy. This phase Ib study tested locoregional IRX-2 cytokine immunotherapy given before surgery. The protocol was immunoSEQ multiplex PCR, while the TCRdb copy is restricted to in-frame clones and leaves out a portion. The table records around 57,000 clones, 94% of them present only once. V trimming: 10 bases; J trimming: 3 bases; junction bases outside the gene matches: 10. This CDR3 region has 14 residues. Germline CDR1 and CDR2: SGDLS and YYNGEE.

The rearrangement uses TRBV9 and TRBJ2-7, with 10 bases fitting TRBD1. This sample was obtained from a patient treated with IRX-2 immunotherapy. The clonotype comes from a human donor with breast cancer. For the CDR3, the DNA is TGTGCCTCCTCTCAAGGGACAGGGGACTACGAGCAGTACTTC. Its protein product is CASSQGTGDYEQYF.